This is a list of T cell receptor beta chains from one sample in a study of blood T cell repertoires in COVID-19. Generated by immunoSEQ multiplex PCR, the TCRdb table keeps only in-frame clones and is missing some. In the table there are over 350,000 clones, 70% to 90% of which are singletons. Sequenced input: PBMCs or T cells enriched from blood (not recorded which). The origin of the receptors is a woman aged 18-35 years with acute COVID-19. The CDR3 runs from the conserved cysteine through the conserved F or W. D genes are given only for firm matches. Size tells how often a clone was seen (once, few, many) or the class of an expanded clone, and some rows leave it out.

>TRBJ2-7|TRBV7-3|.|.
CASSLSAGASSRYEQYF
TGTGCCAGCAGCTTATCGGCGGGGGCCTCCTCCAGATACGAGCAGTACTTC
>TRBJ2-7|TRBV7-6|TRBD2|.
CASSRTSGIMGYEQYF
TGTGCCAGCAGCCGGACTAGCGGGATAATGGGCTACGAGCAGTACTTC
>TRBJ1-2|TRBV11-2|.|.
CASSKQDIDYGYTF
TGTGCCAGCAGCAAACAGGACATCGACTATGGCTACACCTTC
>TRBJ2-7|TRBV9|.|.
CASSVSDYSYEQYF
TGTGCCAGCAGCGTTTCGGACTACTCCTACGAGCAGTACTTC
>TRBJ1-6|TRBV5-1|.|few
CASSLVRPDSNSPLHF
TGCGCCAGCAGCTTGGTGCGACCGGACTCCAATTCACCCCTCCACTTT
>TRBJ2-7|TRBV23-1|.|.
CASLGLGYEQYF
TGCGCCAGCCTCGGACTCGGGTACGAGCAGTACTTC
>TRBJ2-1|TRBV10-3|.|.
CAISESFGTYVSSYNEQFF
TGTGCCATCAGTGAGTCATTCGGGACTTACGTTAGCTCCTACAATGAGCAGTTCTTC
>TRBJ2-1|TRBV27|.|.
CASGAANYNEQFF
TGTGCCAGCGGGGCAGCTAACTACAATGAGCAGTTCTTC
>TRBJ2-7|TRBV10-2|.|.
CASSDHGSSYEQYF
TGCGCCAGCAGTGATCACGGGAGCTCCTACGAGCAGTACTTC
>TRBJ1-3|TRBV6-5|TRBD1|.
CASRPPGGPGNTIYF
TGTGCCAGCAGACCCCCAGGGGGCCCTGGAAACACCATATATTTT
>TRBJ2-5|TRBV24-1|TRBD1|.
CATSDSTGGRSQYF
TGTGCCACCAGTGATTCGACAGGGGGCCGGTCCCAGTACTTC
>TRBJ2-3|TRBV30|.|once
CAWSHTGTGADTQYF
TGTGCCTGGAGTCACACAGGGACCGGGGCAGATACGCAGTATTTT
>TRBJ2-5|TRBV3-1/TRBV3-2|TRBD1|.
CASSQSPGQLQETQYF
TGTGCCAGCAGCCAGTCCCCGGGACAGCTCCAAGAGACCCAGTACTTC
>TRBJ1-2|TRBV14|.|.
CASSQSDRRSYGYTF
TGTGCCAGCAGCCAAAGCGATAGACGGAGCTATGGCTACACCTTC
>TRBJ1-2|TRBV24-1|.|.
CATSDLGRGYGYTF
TGTGCCACCAGTGATTTAGGCAGGGGCTATGGCTACACCTTC
>TRBJ2-7|TRBV25-1|.|few
CASRLAPGSSDYEQYF
TGTGCCAGCAGGCTCGCCCCCGGGTCGTCTGATTACGAGCAGTACTTC
>TRBJ1-2|TRBV7-9|TRBD1|.
CASSIQGANYGYTF
TGTGCCAGCAGCATACAGGGGGCAAACTATGGCTACACCTTC
>TRBJ2-3|TRBV10-3|.|.
CAIWEGRDTQYF
TGTGCCATTTGGGAAGGGAGGGATACGCAGTATTTT
>TRBJ2-3|TRBV10-3|.|.
CAISAGTLLAVDTQYF
TGTGCCATCAGTGCCGGGACTCTACTTGCGGTAGATACGCAGTATTTT
>TRBJ1-6|TRBV3-1/TRBV3-2|.|.
CASSQGRDSPDSPLHF
TGTGCCAGCAGCCAAGGGCGAGACAGTCCCGATTCACCCCTCCACTTT
>TRBJ2-2|TRBV27|.|once
CASSLPSTGSTGELFF
TGTGCCAGCAGTTTACCCTCTACAGGGTCCACCGGGGAGCTGTTTTTT
>TRBJ1-6|TRBV6-5|.|once
CASSTGNSPLHF
TGTGCCAGCAGTACAGGAAATTCGCCCCTCCACTTT
>TRBJ2-2|TRBV4-3|.|.
CASSQGALNTGELFF
TGCGCCAGCAGCCAAGGGGCTTTAAACACCGGGGAGCTGTTTTTT
>TRBJ2-5|TRBV6-2/TRBV6-3|TRBD2|.
CASSLAGGPRETQYF
TGTGCCAGCAGTCTAGCGGGAGGGCCTAGAGAGACCCAGTACTTC
>TRBJ1-5|TRBV7-2|.|.
CASSLHRDSNQPQHF
TGTGCCAGCAGCTTACACAGGGATAGCAATCAGCCCCAGCATTTT
>TRBJ2-7|TRBV19|.|.
CASKPSISAYEQYF
TGTGCCTCTAAACCTAGCATTTCCGCCTACGAGCAGTACTTC
>TRBJ1-1|TRBV6-5|.|.
CASSYSLRRTEAFF
TGTGCCAGCAGTTACTCGCTCCGGAGGACTGAAGCTTTCTTT
>TRBJ2-7|TRBV7-3|TRBD2|medium-sized
CASSLAGAGSYEQYF
TGTGCCAGCAGCTTAGCGGGAGCCGGCTCCTACGAGCAGTACTTC
>TRBJ2-1|TRBV6-1|TRBD2|.
CASSEALSGGYNEQFF
TGTGCCAGCAGTGAAGCGCTGAGCGGGGGGTACAATGAGCAGTTCTTC
>TRBJ1-4|TRBV2|.|.
CASRPQGIEKLFF
TGTGCCAGCAGGCCACAGGGAATTGAAAAACTGTTTTTT